The 2 T cell receptor beta chains in this list originate from one sample, sequenced in a study of cytomegalovirus exposure and HLA in healthy donors. Assay: immunoSEQ multiplex PCR; the TCRdb copy retains only in-frame clones and omits some. The sample gives hundreds of thousands of clones, approximately 83% of which show up once; 0.95% to 1.5% is in the top ten. What was sequenced was PBMCs. These receptors were collected from a woman under 40 in good health and CMV-seropositive.

V usage is TRBV12-5 and J usage is TRBJ2-1, with 7 positions matching TRBD2. Germline CDR1 reads LGHNT; CDR2 reads FRNRAP. Trimming cost V 6 bases and J 0 bases; bases outside gene matches: 2. The CDR3 length is 14 residues. CDR3 protein: CASGLAVSYNEQFF. CDR3 nucleotide sequence: TGTGCTAGTGGCCTAGCGGTCTCCTACAATGAGCAGTTCTTC.

This chain joins TRBV7-3 and TRBJ2-3; maybe TRBD2 (6 bases). The germline V gene has CDR1 SGHTA and CDR2 FQGTGA. The CDR3 is made up of 15 amino acids. V lost 4 bases and J 2 bases, leaving 13 bases between the germline ends. This chain's CDR3 is CASSSGTYYTDTQYF. The CDR3 region has the DNA TGTGCCAGCAGCTCAGGGACTTATTACACAGATACGCAGTATTTT.